The clone carrying this T cell receptor (beta chain) was counted between two and nine times. Its antigen is unidentified. This entry is derived from a study of quantifying T cell responses using KT2 cells. The wider study: TCR alpha and beta constant-region primers primed reverse transcription of RNA. The T4 ligation step was estimated to exceed 9.5% efficiency under optimum conditions.

V gave up 5 bases and J gave up 5 bases, with 9 bases separating them. This CDR3 has 12 amino acids. Germline CDR1 reads MNHEY; CDR2 reads SVGEGT. General study results and limits: Very high KT2 spike-in numbers caused saturation in KT2 sequence detection. At about one KT2 cell per 100,000 PBMC, KT2 sequences were still detected.

Each cDNA got a UMI-containing oligo ligated at its 3' end. First-round PCR used roughly 4 cycles and beta primers RC1.1 and RC1.2 covering TRBC1 and TRBC2. From the second PCR onward, TCR alpha and beta chains were processed separately. TCRdb re-called the UMI-ligation and nested PCR reads with MiXCR, one entry per CDR3 protein. The data hold 25,000 to 35,000 distinct CDR3 sequences, with about 7.3% observed a single time. This rearrangement joins TRBV6-2 or TRBV6-3 to TRBJ1-1; D perhaps matches TRBD1 (5 bases). Sequencing was performed on PBMCs spiked with cells of the T cell clone KT2. This receptor was obtained from a human donor. Here the CDR3 DNA reads TGTGCCAGCAGTCACTACAGGACTGAAGCTTTCTTT. Translation gives CASSHYRTEAFF.